Detailed here is one T cell receptor (beta chain). The data belong to a study of blood T cell repertoires in COVID-19. The overall study: Spain, Italy and the United States supplied samples that represented acute and convalescent COVID-19. In each case, the material was cDNA or gDNA derived from T cells, B-cell-depleted T cells, or PBMCs.

Germline CDR1 is SEHNR and CDR2 is FQNEAQ (reference sequence). V shed 2 bases and J shed 5 bases, with 12 bases lying between them. The CDR3 has 14 residues. The table came from immunoSEQ multiplex PCR; TCRdb's copy has only in-frame clones and leaves some out. The table shows approximately 76,000 clones, with roughly 86% occurring only once. The specimen was peripheral blood. The chain recombines TRBV7-9 with TRBJ2-5, with D hard to call. The receptor comes from an older woman with acute or convalescent COVID-19. In DNA form, the CDR3 reads TGTGCCAGCAGCTTATTAGAGGTTCACGAGACCCAGTACTTC. It specifies CASSLLEVHETQYF. Filled out from reference TRBV7-9 and TRBJ2-5, the complete variable domain reads DTGVSQNPRHKITKRGQNVTFRCDPISEHNRLYWYRQTLGQGPEFLTYFQNEAQLEKSRLLSDRFSAERPKGSFSTLEIQRTEQGDSAMYLCASSLLEVHETQYFGPGTRLLVL.